Listed below are T cell receptor beta chains from one sample, sequenced in a study of spatial heterogeneity in lung cancer. TCRdb analysed the 5' RACE reads with MiXCR anew, one entry per CDR3 protein. The sample carries approximately 40,000 distinct CDR3 sequences, roughly 5.2% recorded once. The sequencing used PBMCs, collected at surgery. These receptors all come from a female donor with early-stage non-small cell lung cancer. Each CDR3 is given with its conserved first and last residue. The D gene is left open where the match is weak. Clone size is shown for a subset of rows, as once, few, many or a class of expanded clone.

d_call	v_call	j_call	clone_size	cdr3_aa	cdr3_nt
.	TRBV20-1	TRBJ2-7	.	CSAEEPGPAYEQYF	TGCAGTGCCGAGGAACCCGGACCAGCCTACGAGCAGTACTTC
TRBD2	TRBV4-1	TRBJ2-2	few	CASSRTGGLDTGELFF	TGCGCCAGCAGCCGTACGGGGGGGCTCGACACCGGGGAGCTGTTTTTT
.	TRBV18	TRBJ2-3	many	CASSPGATTNTQYF	TGTGCCAGCTCACCTGGGGCAACAACCAATACGCAGTATTTT
.	TRBV4-3	TRBJ2-4	many	CASSQGPGRDIQYF	TGCGCCAGCAGCCAAGGCCCAGGAAGGGACATTCAGTACTTC
TRBD1	TRBV11-2	TRBJ1-2	many	CASSLTNRGPYGYTF	TGTGCCAGCAGCTTAACGAACAGGGGGCCTTATGGCTACACCTTC
.	TRBV12-3/TRBV12-4	TRBJ2-3	few	CASSLDRVGTDTQYF	TGTGCCAGCAGTTTAGACAGGGTGGGCACAGATACGCAGTATTTT
.	TRBV20-1	TRBJ2-6	few	CSATGSAGANVLTF	TGCAGTGCTACTGGTTCGGCCGGGGCCAACGTCCTGACTTTC
.	TRBV9	TRBJ2-7	few	CASSVATSPPRAYEQYF	TGTGCCAGCAGCGTAGCTACTTCGCCCCCCCGGGCCTACGAGCAGTACTTC
.	TRBV5-4	TRBJ2-5	many	CASSQSGETQYF	TGTGCCAGCAGCCAATCGGGAGAGACCCAGTACTTC
.	TRBV3-1	TRBJ1-1	.	CASSQDWGGEMNTEAFF	TGTGCCAGCAGCCAAGATTGGGGGGGTGAAATGAACACTGAAGCTTTCTTT
TRBD1	TRBV7-9	TRBJ2-3	many	CASSPPPQGATDTQYF	TGTGCCAGCAGTCCCCCTCCGCAGGGGGCAACAGATACGCAGTATTTT
.	TRBV12-3/TRBV12-4	TRBJ1-5	.	CASSFTTGQRPQHF	TGTGCCAGCAGTTTCACGACAGGCCAAAGGCCCCAGCATTTT
.	TRBV6-2/TRBV6-3	TRBJ1-2	many	CASSYSYGYTF	TGTGCCAGCAGTTACTCATATGGCTACACCTTC
TRBD1	TRBV4-3	TRBJ2-5	.	CASSQTGTVEETRYF	TGCGCCAGCAGCCAAACCGGGACAGTTGAAGAGACCCGGTACTTC
.	TRBV2	TRBJ1-5	many	CASSWEYSNQPQHF	TGTGCCAGCAGTTGGGAATATAGCAATCAGCCCCAGCATTTT
.	TRBV12-3/TRBV12-4	TRBJ2-3	.	CASTRLNTQYF	TGTGCCAGCACCCGATTAAATACGCAGTATTTT
.	TRBV7-2	TRBJ2-5	.	CASSPRQWETQYF	TGTGCCAGCAGCCCTAGACAGTGGGAGACCCAGTACTTC
.	TRBV5-6	TRBJ2-1	many	CASSPKYRTEQFF	TGTGCCAGCAGCCCAAAATACAGGACCGAGCAGTTCTTC
.	TRBV29-1	TRBJ1-2	many	CSVEGVINYGYTF	TGCAGCGTGGAGGGAGTCATTAACTATGGCTACACCTTC
.	TRBV7-9	TRBJ1-2	many	CASSLEGRTVVVSAF	TGTGCCAGCAGCTTAGAGGGAAGGACAGTGGTCGTTTCAGCCTTC
TRBD2	TRBV7-6	TRBJ2-1	many	CASSLTPSGGVNEQFF	TGTGCCAGCAGCTTAACCCCTAGCGGGGGTGTCAATGAGCAGTTCTTC
TRBD1	TRBV6-5	TRBJ2-7	many	CASSYAPGQGRDEQYF	TGTGCCAGCAGTTACGCACCGGGACAGGGTAGGGACGAGCAGTACTTC
.	TRBV5-1	TRBJ1-2	many	CASSLHKNYGYTF	TGCGCCAGCAGCTTACACAAGAACTATGGCTACACCTTC
.	TRBV20-1	TRBJ2-7	many	CSARRRGEDYNEQYF	TGCAGTGCTAGACGGCGCGGGGAGGATTATAACGAGCAGTACTTC
.	TRBV21-1	TRBJ2-1	.	CASSTPGRDEDNEQFF	TGTGCCAGCAGCACCCCGGGGCGGGACGAGGACAATGAGCAGTTCTTC
TRBD1	TRBV15	TRBJ2-2	many	CATSSSDRGLVWTGELFF	TGTGCCACCAGCTCCAGCGACAGGGGGCTAGTGTGGACCGGGGAGCTGTTTTTT
TRBD2	TRBV4-3	TRBJ2-5	many	CASSQVLAGAKETQYF	TGCGCCAGCAGCCAAGTGTTAGCGGGAGCCAAAGAGACCCAGTACTTC
.	TRBV20-1	TRBJ2-7	many	CSANEGEGYEQYF	TGCAGTGCTAACGAGGGAGAGGGCTACGAGCAGTACTTC
.	TRBV4-1	TRBJ1-3	few	CASSALRGSGNTIYF	TGCGCCAGCAGCGCCCTAAGGGGGAGTGGAAACACCATATATTTT
.	TRBV5-6	TRBJ1-6	many	CASSLVGRDYSPLHF	TGTGCCAGCAGCTTGGTTGGCAGGGATTATTCACCCCTCCACTTT
.	TRBV7-2	TRBJ1-1	many	CASSLAPGMGMTEAFF	TGTGCCAGCAGCTTAGCGCCAGGGATGGGTATGACTGAAGCTTTCTTT
TRBD1	TRBV4-1	TRBJ1-4	many	CASSQGQGEKLFF	TGCGCCAGCAGCCAAGGACAGGGAGAAAAACTGTTTTTT
.	TRBV4-3	TRBJ2-5	many	CASSQRGYKETQYF	TGCGCCAGCAGCCAACGGGGATACAAAGAGACCCAGTACTTC
TRBD2	TRBV7-9	TRBJ2-1	few	CASRTGTSLTYNEQFF	TGTGCCAGCAGAACCGGGACTAGCTTGACCTACAATGAGCAGTTCTTC
.	TRBV4-2	TRBJ2-1	many	CASSQDRFSYNEQFF	TGTGCCAGCAGCCAAGACAGGTTCTCCTACAATGAGCAGTTCTTC
TRBD1	TRBV13	TRBJ2-7	many	CASSFGTATSLHGDEQYF	TGTGCCAGCAGCTTTGGGACAGCTACCAGCCTACATGGGGACGAGCAGTACTTC
TRBD1	TRBV7-3	TRBJ1-1	.	CASSPTGPNTEAFF	TGTGCCAGCAGCCCGACAGGGCCGAACACTGAAGCTTTCTTT
TRBD1	TRBV7-9	TRBJ2-7	.	CASSPPGVDRVSYEQYF	TGTGCCAGCAGCCCCCCGGGCGTCGACAGGGTTTCCTACGAGCAGTACTTC
TRBD1	TRBV3-1	TRBJ1-4	many	CASSSPTGGKEKLFF	TGTGCCAGCAGCTCACCGACAGGGGGAAAGGAAAAACTGTTTTTT